The 9 T cell receptor beta chains presented below share a single source sample, sequenced in a study of identical twins. From the 5' RACE reads, TCRdb called clonotypes with MiXCR, one entry per CDR3 protein. The data hold nearly 250,000 distinct CDR3 sequences, with around 6.6% observed a single time. This sample was shared with a second study, whose subject was yellow fever vaccine responses in identical twins.

The sequenced material came from memory (CD45RO+) T cells sorted from blood. These receptors were taken from a woman between 18 and 29 years old in good health.

This clonotype occurred a few times. The chain recombines TRBV15 with TRBJ2-1; no clear D gene. The CDR3 is made up of 13 amino acids. Germline CDR1 is LNHNV and CDR2 is YYDKDF (reference sequence). Deletions cut 0 bases from V and 7 bases from J, with 7 bases between. The CDR3 protein is CATSRDAGNEQFF. DNA for the CDR3: TGTGCCACCAGCAGAGATGCTGGGAATGAGCAGTTCTTC. The full variable domain, in which reference TRBV15 and TRBJ2-1 provide the parts outside the CDR3, is DAMVIQNPRYQVTQFGKPVTLSCSQTLNHNVMYWYQQKSSQAPKLLFHYYDKDFNNEADTPDNFQSRRPNTSFCFLDIRSPGLGDTAMYLCATSRDAGNEQFFGPGTRLTVL.

This clonotype was seen repeatedly, ten times or more. J is TRBJ2-7 and V is TRBV3-1; D is perhaps TRBD1 (6 bases). Germline lookup yields CDR1 LGHDT and CDR2 YNNKEL (reference sequence). Trimming shortened V by 3 bases and J by 2 bases, and 14 bases separated the two germline ends. The CDR3 covers 15 residues. The chain's CDR3 is CASSHFGQFPYEQYF. DNA of the CDR3: TGTGCCAGCAGCCACTTTGGACAGTTCCCCTACGAGCAGTACTTC.

This clonotype was recorded many times. The rearrangement uses TRBV24-1 and TRBJ2-7; D is unresolved. This CDR3 has 14 amino acids. Germline V lookup: CDR1 KGHDR, CDR2 SFDVKD. The V gene lost 8 bases and the J gene lost 5 bases, with 18 bases spanning the gap. The CDR3 DNA reads as TGTGCCACCAACTGGATTAGGCGATTGAACGAGCAGTACTTC. Translation: CATNWIRRLNEQYF.

This clonotype occurred many times. The chain combines TRBV5-1 with TRBJ2-1, with 12 bases that match TRBD2. The V gene end was trimmed by 4 bases and the J gene end by 2 bases; junction bases not matched to a gene: 4. The CDR3 length is 16 residues. CDR1 is SGHRS, CDR2 YFSETQ, per germline. The CDR3 DNA is TGCGCCAGCAGCCGGACTAGCGGGGACCCCTACAATGAGCAGTTCTTC. Its protein is CASSRTSGDPYNEQFF.

In this sample, this clonotype turned up a few times. The chain combines TRBV5-4 with TRBJ1-4, with 7 bases matching TRBD1. The germline gives CDR1 SGHNT, CDR2 YYREEE (reference sequence). The CDR3 consists of 16 residues. V gave up 4 bases and J gave up 4 bases; unmatched junction bases: 10. CDR3 in amino acids: CASSLFSGTDNEKLFF. Written as DNA, the CDR3 is TGTGCCAGCAGCCTGTTCTCGGGGACAGATAATGAAAAACTGTTTTTT.

This chain connects TRBV18 to TRBJ2-1, with 9 bases that match TRBD2. With V trimmed by 4 bases and J by 5 bases, 3 bases remained unmatched. This CDR3 is 14 amino acids long. Germline CDR1 reads KGHSH; CDR2 reads LQKENI. DNA of the CDR3: TGTGCCAGCTCACTAGCGGGGGCGGACAATGAGCAGTTCTTC. Amino acid sequence: CASSLAGADNEQFF.

This clonotype was seen a handful of times. The chain is built from TRBV2 and TRBJ2-6; 8 bases map to TRBD2. V lost 6 bases and J lost 2; bases outside the gene matches: 12. This CDR3 contains 18 residues. Germline CDR1 SNHLY, CDR2 FYNNEI. CDR3 amino acids: CASRSRGGARTGANVLTF. CDR3 nucleotides: TGTGCCAGCAGATCCCGGGGGGGGGCCCGCACTGGGGCCAACGTCCTGACTTTC.

This clonotype was recorded at least ten times. The V call is TRBV7-9, the J call TRBJ1-4; the D gene is possibly TRBD1 (5 bases). Germline V CDR1 and CDR2: SEHNR, FQNEAQ (reference sequence). The CDR3 totals 15 residues. Trimming left V 1 base short and J 5 bases short, with 11 bases between. CDR3 nucleotide sequence: TGTGCCAGCAGCTTAGTGGAGACAGTAAATGAAAAACTGTTTTTT. Its translation: CASSLVETVNEKLFF.

This clonotype has at least ten counts. The chain uses TRBV11-2 and TRBJ1-5, with D hard to call. The germline V and J ends were trimmed by 0 bases and 4 bases, with 10 bases remaining between them. CDR3 length equals 15 residues. Germline lookup yields CDR1 SGHAT and CDR2 FQNNGV. The CDR3 sequence is CASSLDGNLNQPQHF. In nucleotides, the CDR3 is TGTGCCAGCAGCTTAGACGGGAACCTAAATCAGCCCCAGCATTTT.